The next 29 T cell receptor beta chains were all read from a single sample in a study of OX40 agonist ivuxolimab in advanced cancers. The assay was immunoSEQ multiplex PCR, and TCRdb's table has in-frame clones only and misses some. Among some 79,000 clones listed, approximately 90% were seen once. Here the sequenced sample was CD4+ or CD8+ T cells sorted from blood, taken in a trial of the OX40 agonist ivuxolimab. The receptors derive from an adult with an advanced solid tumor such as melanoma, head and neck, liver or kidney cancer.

The chain's CDR3 is CASSTRQSIGYEQYF. The CDR3 DNA reads as TGTGCCAGCAGTACCCGACAGTCTATAGGGTACGAGCAGTACTTC. The chain recombines TRBV6-5 with TRBJ2-7, with D possibly TRBD1 on 5 matching bases. V shed 5 bases and J shed 4 bases, with 18 bases lying between them. CDR1 MNHEY and CDR2 SVGAGI come from the germline V gene. The CDR3 totals 15 residues.

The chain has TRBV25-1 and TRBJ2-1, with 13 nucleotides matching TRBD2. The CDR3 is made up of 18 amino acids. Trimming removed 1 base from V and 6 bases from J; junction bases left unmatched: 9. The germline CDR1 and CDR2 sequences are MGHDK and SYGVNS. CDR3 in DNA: TGTGCCAGCAGTGAATGGGGCACTAGCGGGAGGGCCATCAATGAGCAGTTCTTC. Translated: CASSEWGTSGRAINEQFF.

CDR3 region: CASSQGGFGTEAFF. The CDR3 DNA reads TGTGCCAGCAGCCAAGGGGGATTTGGCACTGAAGCTTTCTTT. The chain has TRBV14 and TRBJ1-1; D unclear. Trimming stripped 1 base from V and 4 bases from J, with 10 bases between. There are 14 residues in the CDR3. From germline, CDR1 is SGHDN and CDR2 FVKESK.

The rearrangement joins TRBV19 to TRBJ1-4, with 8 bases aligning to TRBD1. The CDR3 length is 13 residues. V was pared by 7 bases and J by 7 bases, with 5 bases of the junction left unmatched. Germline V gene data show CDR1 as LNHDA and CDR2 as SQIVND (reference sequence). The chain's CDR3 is CASMDRVVEKLFF. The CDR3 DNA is TGTGCCAGTATGGACAGGGTGGTTGAAAAACTGTTTTTT.

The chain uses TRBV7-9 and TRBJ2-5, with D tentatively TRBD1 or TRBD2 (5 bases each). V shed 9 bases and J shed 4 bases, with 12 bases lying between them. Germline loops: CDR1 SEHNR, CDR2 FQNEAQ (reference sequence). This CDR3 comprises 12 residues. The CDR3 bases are TGTGCCAGTAAGGGACGAGGAGAGACCCAGTACTTC. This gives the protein CASKGRGETQYF.

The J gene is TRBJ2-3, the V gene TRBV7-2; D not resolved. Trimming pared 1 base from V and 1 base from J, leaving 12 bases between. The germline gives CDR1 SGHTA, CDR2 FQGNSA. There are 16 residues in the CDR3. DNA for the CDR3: TGTGCCAGCAGCTTAGACTTAGGTATCGGCACAGATACGCAGTATTTT. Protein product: CASSLDLGIGTDTQYF.

CDR3 sequence reads: CASSLSGNSHEQFF. The CDR3 region has the DNA TGTGCCAGCAGTCTTAGCGGGAACAGCCATGAGCAGTTCTTC. V is TRBV27 and J is TRBJ2-1; TRBD2 aligns across 8 bases. The germline CDR1 and CDR2 sequences are MNHEY and SMNVEV (reference sequence). Trimming took 5 bases from V and 8 from J; bases not matched to a gene: 8. The CDR3 has 14 amino acids.

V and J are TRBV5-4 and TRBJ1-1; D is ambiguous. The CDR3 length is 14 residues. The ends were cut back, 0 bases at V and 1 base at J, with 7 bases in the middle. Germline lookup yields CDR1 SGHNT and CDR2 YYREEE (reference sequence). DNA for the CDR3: TGTGCCAGCAGCTTGGAGCAGGCGAACACTGAAGCTTTCTTT. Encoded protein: CASSLEQANTEAFF.

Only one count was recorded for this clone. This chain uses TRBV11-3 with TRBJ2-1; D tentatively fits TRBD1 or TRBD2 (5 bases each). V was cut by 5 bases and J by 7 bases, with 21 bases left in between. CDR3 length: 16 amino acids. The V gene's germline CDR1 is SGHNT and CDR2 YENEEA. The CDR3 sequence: CASSPGTDFVGNEQFF. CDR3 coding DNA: TGTGCCAGCAGCCCAGGGACGGACTTCGTCGGTAATGAGCAGTTCTTC. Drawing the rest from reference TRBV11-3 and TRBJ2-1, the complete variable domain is EAGVVQSPRYKIIEKKQPVAFWCNPISGHNTLYWYLQNLGQGPELLIRYENEEAVDDSQLPKDRFSAERLKGVDSTLKIQPAELGDSAVYLCASSPGTDFVGNEQFFGPGTRLTVL.

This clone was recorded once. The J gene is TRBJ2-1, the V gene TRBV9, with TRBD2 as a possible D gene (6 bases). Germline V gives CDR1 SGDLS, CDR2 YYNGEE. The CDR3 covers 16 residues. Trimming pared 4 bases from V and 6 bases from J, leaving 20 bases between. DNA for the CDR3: TGTGCCAGCAGCACGACCGGGAGCACCTTCGGCAATGAGCAGTTCTTC. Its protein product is CASSTTGSTFGNEQFF. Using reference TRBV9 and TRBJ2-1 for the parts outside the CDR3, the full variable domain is DSGVTQTPKHLITATGQRVTLRCSPRSGDLSVYWYQQSLDQGLQFLIQYYNGEERAKGNILERFSAQQFPDLHSELNLSSLELGDSALYFCASSTTGSTFGNEQFFGPGTRLTVL.

CDR3 in amino acids: CASSQVAGGWYNEQFF. The CDR3 DNA reads as TGTGCCAGCAGCCAAGTAGCCGGGGGTTGGTACAATGAGCAGTTCTTC. The chain employs TRBV14 and TRBJ2-1; maybe TRBD2 (6 bases). Deletions cut 1 base from V and 4 bases from J, with 14 bases between. Looked up from germline, CDR1 is SGHDN and CDR2 is FVKESK. The CDR3 loop spans 16 amino acids.

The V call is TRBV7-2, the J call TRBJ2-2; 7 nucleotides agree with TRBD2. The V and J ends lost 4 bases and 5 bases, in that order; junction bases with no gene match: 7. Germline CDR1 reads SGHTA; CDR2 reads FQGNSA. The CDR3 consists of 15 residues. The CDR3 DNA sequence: TGTGCCAGCAGCTACCGGACTAGGGCGACCGGGGAGCTGTTTTTT. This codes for CASSYRTRATGELFF.

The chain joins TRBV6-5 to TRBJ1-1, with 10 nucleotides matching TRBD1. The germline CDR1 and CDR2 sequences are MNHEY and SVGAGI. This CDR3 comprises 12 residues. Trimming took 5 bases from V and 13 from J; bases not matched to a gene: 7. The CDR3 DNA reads TGTGCCAGCAGTACCCTCGGACAGGGGGATTTCTTT. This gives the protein CASSTLGQGDFF.

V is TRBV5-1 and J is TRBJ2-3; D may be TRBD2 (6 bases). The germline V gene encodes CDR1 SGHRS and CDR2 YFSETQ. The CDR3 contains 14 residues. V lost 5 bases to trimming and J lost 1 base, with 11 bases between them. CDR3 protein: CASRRDWGTDTQYF. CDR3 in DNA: TGCGCCAGCAGGCGGGATTGGGGCACAGATACGCAGTATTTT.

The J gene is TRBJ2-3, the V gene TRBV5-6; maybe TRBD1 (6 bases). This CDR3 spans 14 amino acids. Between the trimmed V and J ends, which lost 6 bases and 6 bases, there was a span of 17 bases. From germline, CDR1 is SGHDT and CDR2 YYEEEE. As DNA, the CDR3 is TGTGCCAGCAACAGGGTCCCCTCCTACGATACGCAGTATTTT. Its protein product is CASNRVPSYDTQYF.

CDR3 loop: CASSAPTGSNEQFF. CDR3 DNA: TGCGCCAGCAGCGCCCCCACAGGGAGCAATGAGCAGTTCTTC. The chain links TRBV5-1 to TRBJ2-1, with D perhaps TRBD1 (6 bases). Trimming left V 4 bases short and J 6 bases short, with 14 bases between. Germline loops: CDR1 SGHRS, CDR2 YFSETQ. CDR3 length: 14 amino acids.

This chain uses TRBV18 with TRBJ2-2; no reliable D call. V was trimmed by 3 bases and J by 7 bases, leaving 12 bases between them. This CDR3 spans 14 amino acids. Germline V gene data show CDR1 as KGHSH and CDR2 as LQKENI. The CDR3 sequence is CASSPDWVGGELFF. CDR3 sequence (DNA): TGTGCCAGCTCACCCGACTGGGTTGGCGGGGAGCTGTTTTTT.

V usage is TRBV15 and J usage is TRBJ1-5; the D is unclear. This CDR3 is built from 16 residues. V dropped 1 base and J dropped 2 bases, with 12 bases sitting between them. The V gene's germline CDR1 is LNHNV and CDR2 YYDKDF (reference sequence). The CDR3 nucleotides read TGTGCCACCAGCAGAGGCGGGTCCCGGGGCAATCAGCCCCAGCATTTT. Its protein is CATSRGGSRGNQPQHF. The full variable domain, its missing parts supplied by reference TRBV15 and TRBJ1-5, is DAMVIQNPRYQVTQFGKPVTLSCSQTLNHNVMYWYQQKSSQAPKLLFHYYDKDFNNEADTPDNFQSRRPNTSFCFLDIRSPGLGDTAMYLCATSRGGSRGNQPQHFGDGTRLSIL.

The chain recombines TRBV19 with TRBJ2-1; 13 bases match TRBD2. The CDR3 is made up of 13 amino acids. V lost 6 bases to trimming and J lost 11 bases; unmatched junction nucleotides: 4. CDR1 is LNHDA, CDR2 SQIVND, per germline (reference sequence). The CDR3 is CASRGLAGFKQFF. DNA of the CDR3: TGTGCCAGTAGGGGACTAGCGGGATTCAAGCAGTTCTTC.

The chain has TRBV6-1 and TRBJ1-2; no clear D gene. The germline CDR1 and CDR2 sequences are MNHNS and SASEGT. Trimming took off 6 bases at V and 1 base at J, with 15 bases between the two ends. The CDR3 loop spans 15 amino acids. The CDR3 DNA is TGTGCCAGCAGGACACAACCGACCAATAACTATGGCTACACCTTC. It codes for CASRTQPTNNYGYTF.

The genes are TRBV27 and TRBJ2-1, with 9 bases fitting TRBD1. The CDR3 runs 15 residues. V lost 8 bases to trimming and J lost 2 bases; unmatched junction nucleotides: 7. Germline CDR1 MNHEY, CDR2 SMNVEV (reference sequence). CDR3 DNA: TGTGCCAGCGGGTCCGGGACAGGGACCTACAATGAGCAGTTCTTC. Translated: CASGSGTGTYNEQFF.

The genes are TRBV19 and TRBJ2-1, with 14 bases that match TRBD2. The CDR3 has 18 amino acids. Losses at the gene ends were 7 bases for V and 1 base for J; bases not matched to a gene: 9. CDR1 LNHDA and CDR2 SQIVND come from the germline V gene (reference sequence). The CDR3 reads CASIGTSGRKGSYNEQFF. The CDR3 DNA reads TGTGCCAGTATTGGGACTAGCGGGAGAAAAGGGTCCTACAATGAGCAGTTCTTC.

As DNA, the CDR3 is TGTGCCAGTAGTCCCCGGGACAGCACGAACACCGGGGAGCTGTTTTTT. Translating it yields CASSPRDSTNTGELFF. The chain uses TRBV19 and TRBJ2-2, with 7 bases lining up with TRBD1. CDR1 LNHDA and CDR2 SQIVND come from the germline V gene (reference sequence). The CDR3 has 16 residues. V trimming: 5 bases; J trimming: 0 bases; junction bases outside the gene matches: 6.

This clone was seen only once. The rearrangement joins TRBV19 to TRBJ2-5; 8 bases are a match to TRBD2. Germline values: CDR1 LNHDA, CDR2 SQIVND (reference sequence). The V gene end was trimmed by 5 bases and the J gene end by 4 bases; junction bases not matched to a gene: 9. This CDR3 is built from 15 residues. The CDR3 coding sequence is TGTGCCAGTAGTCACAGCGGGAGAGTTCGAGAGACCCAGTACTTC. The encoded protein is CASSHSGRVRETQYF.

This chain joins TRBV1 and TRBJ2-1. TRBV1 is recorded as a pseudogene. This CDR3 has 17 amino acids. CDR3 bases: TGCACCAGCAGCCAAGACTATGGCAGAAGCTCCTACAATGAGCAGTTCTTC. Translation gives CTSSQDYGRSSYNEQFF.

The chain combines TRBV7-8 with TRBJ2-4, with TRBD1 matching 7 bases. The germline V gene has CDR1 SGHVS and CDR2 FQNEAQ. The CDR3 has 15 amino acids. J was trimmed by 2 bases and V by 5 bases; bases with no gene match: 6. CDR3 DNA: TGTGCCAGCAGCCAGACGGGACAGCCCAAAAACATTCAGTACTTC. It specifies CASSQTGQPKNIQYF.

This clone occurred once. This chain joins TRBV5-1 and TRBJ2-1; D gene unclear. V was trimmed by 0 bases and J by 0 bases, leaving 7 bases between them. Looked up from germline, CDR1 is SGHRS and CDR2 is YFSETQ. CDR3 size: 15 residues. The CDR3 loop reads CASSLGSSSYNEQFF. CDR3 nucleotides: TGCGCCAGCAGCTTGGGATCTAGCTCCTACAATGAGCAGTTCTTC.

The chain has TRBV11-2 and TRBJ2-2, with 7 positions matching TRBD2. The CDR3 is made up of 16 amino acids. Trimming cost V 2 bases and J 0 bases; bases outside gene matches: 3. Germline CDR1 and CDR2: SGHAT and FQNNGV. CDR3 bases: TGTGCCAGCAGCTTAATACTAGCGTCGAACACCGGGGAGCTGTTTTTT. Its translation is CASSLILASNTGELFF.

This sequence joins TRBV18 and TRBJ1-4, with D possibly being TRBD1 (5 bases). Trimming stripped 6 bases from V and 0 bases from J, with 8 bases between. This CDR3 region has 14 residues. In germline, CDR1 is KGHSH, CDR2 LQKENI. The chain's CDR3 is CASSGQATNEKLFF. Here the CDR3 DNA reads TGTGCCAGCTCCGGACAAGCAACTAATGAAAAACTGTTTTTT.